These 14 T cell receptor beta chains were all obtained from the same sample, sequenced in a study of blood T cell repertoires in COVID-19. This table comes from immunoSEQ multiplex PCR, and its TCRdb copy is limited to in-frame clones, with some not included. The sample holds about 220,000 clones; around three quarters are singletons and the top ten take more than 7%. Sequencing was done on a sample of peripheral blood. Every receptor here comes from a woman in her 70s with acute or convalescent COVID-19.

The chain employs TRBV4-1 and TRBJ2-5, with 7 bases matching TRBD2. CDR3 length: 17 residues. The germline V gene has CDR1 MGHRA and CDR2 YSYEKL. V was clipped by 0 bases and J by 3 bases; unmatched bases: 10. CDR3 DNA sequence: TGCGCCAGCAGCCAAGATCCCCCGACTAGCTACGAAGAGACCCAGTACTTC. This codes for CASSQDPPTSYEETQYF.

This clone was counted at least ten times. V is TRBV19 and J is TRBJ1-5; 8 bases agree with TRBD1. The CDR3 length is 15 residues. After removal of 5 bases from V and 1 base from J, the junction contained 4 bases not matched to a gene. Germline V gives CDR1 LNHDA, CDR2 SQIVND (reference sequence). Written as DNA, the CDR3 is TGTGCCAGTAGTCTTCAGGGGGCCAGCAATCAGCCCCAGCATTTT. Protein product: CASSLQGASNQPQHF.

This clone appeared once. The chain links TRBV5-8 to TRBJ1-6; 7 bases match TRBD1. Germline V gene lookup returns CDR1 SGHTS and CDR2 YDEGEE. V dropped 1 base and J dropped 6; count of bases not matched to a gene: 7. There are 16 residues in the CDR3. The CDR3 region is CASSLTGVYRNSPLHF. As DNA, the CDR3 is TGTGCCAGCAGCTTGACAGGGGTTTACCGTAATTCACCCCTCCACTTT.

This clone came up a few times. This chain joins TRBV7-9 and TRBJ1-1; D not resolved. Germline V gene data show CDR1 as SEHNR and CDR2 as FQNEAQ (reference sequence). Trimming took off 5 bases at V and 3 bases at J, with 13 bases between the two ends. The CDR3 length is 14 residues. Here the CDR3 reads CASSPLGGDTEAFF. CDR3 DNA: TGTGCCAGCAGCCCCCTCGGCGGGGACACTGAAGCTTTCTTT.

This clone was seen just once. The CDR3 sequence: CASSPGQGADEQFF. As DNA, the CDR3 is TGTGCCAGCTCACCGGGACAGGGGGCCGATGAGCAGTTCTTC. The chain employs TRBV18 and TRBJ2-1, with 12 bases identical to TRBD1. The J segment lost 8 bases and the V segment lost 3 bases, leaving 2 bases of the junction unmatched. Germline V lookup: CDR1 KGHSH, CDR2 LQKENI. The CDR3 length is 14 residues.

The CDR3 nucleotides read TGTGCCAGCAGTCGAGGACAGGGGAAAGGAGATACGCAGTATTTT. It codes for CASSRGQGKGDTQYF. The chain is built from TRBV7-3 and TRBJ2-3; TRBD1 matches at 9 bases. Germline CDR1 and CDR2: SGHTA and FQGTGA. The CDR3 sequence is 15 residues long. The ends lost 6 bases at V and 5 bases at J; junction bases unmatched: 9.

The genes are TRBV21-1 and TRBJ2-5; the DNA was not compared with TRBD1, the D call given in the table. TRBV21-1 is assigned pseudogene status. The CDR3 is made up of 15 amino acids. The CDR3 DNA follows: TGTGCCAGCAGCAGGGACAGTCCGCTCCAAGAGACCCAGTACTTC. Translated: CASSRDSPLQETQYF.

The V gene is TRBV18, the J gene TRBJ2-5; D is perhaps TRBD2 (6 bases). CDR1 and CDR2 from the germline V gene are KGHSH and LQKENI. This CDR3 has 11 residues. The V gene lost 7 bases and the J gene lost 5 bases, with 8 bases spanning the gap. Here the CDR3 DNA reads TGTGCCAGCTTGGCGGGGGAGACCCAGTACTTC. The encoded protein is CASLAGETQYF.

This clone was detected a few times. The chain employs TRBV9 and TRBJ1-1; 9 bases match TRBD1. Per germline, CDR1 SGDLS and CDR2 YYNGEE. V dropped 4 bases and J dropped 4; count of bases not matched to a gene: 8. The CDR3 is 15 residues long. CDR3 region: CASSPQTGGSTEAFF. In DNA form, the CDR3 reads TGTGCCAGCAGCCCCCAGACAGGGGGAAGCACTGAAGCTTTCTTT.

This chain connects TRBV2 to TRBJ2-2; D gene ambiguous. The ends were cut back, 6 bases at V and 5 bases at J, with 13 bases in the middle. CDR3 size: 14 residues. Germline assignment: CDR1 SNHLY and CDR2 FYNNEI. The CDR3 here is CASSKIDSTGELFF. The CDR3 DNA sequence: TGTGCCAGCAGCAAGATAGACTCGACCGGGGAGCTGTTTTTT.

CDR3 DNA sequence: TGTGCCAGCAGCCCGGGACAGGACCTAGATACGCAGTATTTT. Translation: CASSPGQDLDTQYF. The rearrangement joins TRBV5-8 to TRBJ2-3; 8 bases fit TRBD1. The V gene's germline CDR1 is SGHTS and CDR2 YDEGEE. V gave up 4 bases and J gave up 5 bases; unmatched junction bases: 6. The CDR3 runs to 14 residues. The variable domain in full, completed from reference TRBV5-8 and TRBJ2-3, reads EAGVTQSPTHLIKTRGQQATLRCSPISGHTSVYWYQQALGLGLQFLLWYDEGEERNRGNFPPRFSGRQFPNYSSELNVNALELEDSALYLCASSPGQDLDTQYFGPGTRLTVL.

V usage is TRBV19 and J usage is TRBJ1-2; TRBD1 agrees at 12 bases. V trimming: 8 bases; J trimming: 4 bases; junction bases outside the gene matches: 2. The CDR3 is 13 amino acids. Germline CDR1 is LNHDA and CDR2 is SQIVND (reference sequence). The CDR3, as DNA: TGTGCCAGTGGGACAGGGGGCGCCTATGGCTACACCTTC. Translated, it gives CASGTGGAYGYTF.

The chain links TRBV19 to TRBJ2-1, with 12 nucleotides matching TRBD2. This CDR3 has 13 residues. V lost 11 bases to trimming and J lost 4 bases; unmatched junction nucleotides: 3. Germline V CDR1 and CDR2: LNHDA, SQIVND (reference sequence). DNA of the CDR3: TGTGCCTGTGGACTAGCGGGATACAATGAGCAGTTCTTC. Its protein product is CACGLAGYNEQFF.

This clone was detected only a few times. The chain joins TRBV29-1 to TRBJ2-1; D perhaps matches TRBD2 (7 bases). In germline, CDR1 is SQVTM, CDR2 ANQGSEA. V gave up 3 bases and J gave up 6 bases, with 9 bases separating them. This CDR3 spans 12 amino acids. CDR3 amino acids: CSVEAGANEQFF. The CDR3 region has the DNA TGCAGCGTTGAGGCGGGGGCCAATGAGCAGTTCTTC.